The clone carrying this TCR beta chain was recorded a few times. Its antigen remains unknown. Together with a sample-barcoded 5' primer, a J-beta primer mix was included in a second PCR lasting about 7 to 11 cycles. TCRdb redid the calling of the 5' RACE reads with MiXCR, one entry per CDR3 protein. The table lists fewer than 2,000,000 distinct CDR3 sequences, roughly a third of them singletons. Every sample yielded at least 6 million isolated PBMCs. The sample originates from a study of blood T cells in healthy people across ages. Overall study findings and caveats: Because donor CMV status was unknown, expanded clonotype changes were possibly confounded.

This TCR derives from a woman between 25 and 40 years old in good health. Specimen: blood.

In nucleotides, the CDR3 is TGTGCCAGCAGGCGTGGTCAGGTTCTAAATCAGCCCCAGCATTTT. Translating gives CASRRGQVLNQPQHF. V and J are TRBV28 and TRBJ1-5; D not certain. Between the trimmed V and J ends, which lost 6 bases and 4 bases, there was a span of 16 bases. CDR1 MDHEN and CDR2 SYDVKM come from the germline V gene. There are 15 residues in the CDR3. Drawing the rest from reference TRBV28 and TRBJ1-5, the complete variable domain is DVKVTQSSRYLVKRTGEKVFLECVQDMDHENMFWYRQDPGLGLRLIYFSYDVKMKEKGDIPEGYSVSREKKERFSLILESASTNQTSMYLCASRRGQVLNQPQHFGDGTRLSIL.